This T cell receptor beta chain was recovered during a study of early T cells in non-severe SARS-CoV-2 infection (dated by TCRdb to the early 2020s). Context from the whole study: Because TCR sequencing was done on bulk RNA from unsorted whole blood, the alpha and beta chains could not be paired. The investigation overall reported the following: VDJdb matching was skewed toward anti-spike CD8 responses and likely underestimated virus-specific expansions by missing private and CD4 specificities.

This clonotype was detected a few times. It has no known antigen specificity. The input lacks base qualities; no much larger clone sits a single base away. This was a case-control study nested in a cohort of healthcare workers in London, UK, who had nasopharyngeal swab PCR tests and blood samples taken every week. Healthcare workers were recruited during the week of the UK lockdown, between 23 and 31 March 2020, and followed weekly for up to about 15 weeks. The library was built by means of 5' RACE. Instrument on record: NextSeq 500. To correct for sequencing error and PCR bias, the TCR library protocol tagged individual cDNA molecules with unique molecular identifiers. Both TCR alpha and beta chains were sequenced, and tight co-correlation was observed between alpha and beta sequence abundances in each sample. The paper's processing steps were these. Decombinator V4 was used to annotate the V gene, J gene and CDR3 of the TCR sequences. TCRs were defined as expanded if a significant change between any two time points was detected under a Poisson model with p below 0.0001. TCR abundances were normalised to the total number of TCRs sequenced in each sample and reported as counts per million. MAIT TCRs were defined by TRAV1-2 paired with TRAJ12, TRAJ20 or TRAJ33, and iNKT TCRs by TRAV10 paired with TRAJ18. A search of VDJdb, accessed on 1 November 2021, was run for TCRs annotated to CMV, EBV and SARS-CoV-2, with TCRs annotated for multiple antigens excluded. TCRdb ran its own pipeline on the public reads, namely fastp trimming at Q25 and MiXCR clone calling, and kept in-frame beta chains. Entries that share a CDR3 protein sequence are merged under the most common genes and DNA. These V and J calls are TCRdb output, not the study's own analysis. The sample table records some 77,000 distinct CDR3 sequences; more than 10% of these occur just once. Roughly 15% of the sample goes to the ten largest clones.

From V the trimming removes 3 bases and from J it removes 2 bases, while the gene matches leave 7 bases of the junction unaccounted for. Per the germline V gene (reference sequence), MNHEY is the CDR1 and SMNVEV is the CDR2. The CDR3 runs 16 amino acids, cysteine and phenylalanine included. The sequence is cut down to CDR3 DNA, 48 bases in frame from base 1. The rearrangement combines TRBV27 with TRBJ2-3, with 8 bases in between that match TRBD2. The starting material was whole blood, obtained at baseline. The TCR comes from an adult who was a healthcare worker with PCR-confirmed SARS-CoV-2 infection or an uninfected control (not recorded which). The donor label of this sample is uncertain. The CDR3 reads as follows: CASSFGRGAYTDTQYF. The nucleotides read TGTGCCAGCAGTTTTGGGCGGGGGGCCTACACAGATACGCAGTATTTT.